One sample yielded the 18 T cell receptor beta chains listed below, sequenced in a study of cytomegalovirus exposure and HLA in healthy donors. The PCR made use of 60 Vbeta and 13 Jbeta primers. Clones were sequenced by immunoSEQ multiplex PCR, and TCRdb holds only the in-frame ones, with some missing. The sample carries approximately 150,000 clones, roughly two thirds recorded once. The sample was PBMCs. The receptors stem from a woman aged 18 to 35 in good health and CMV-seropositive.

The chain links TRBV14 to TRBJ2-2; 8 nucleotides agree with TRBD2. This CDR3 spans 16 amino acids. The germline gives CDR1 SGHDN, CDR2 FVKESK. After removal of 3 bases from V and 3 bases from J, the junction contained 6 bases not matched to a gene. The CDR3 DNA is TGTGCCAGCAGCCATACGGGGGGGCCACACACCGGGGAGCTGTTTTTT. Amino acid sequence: CASSHTGGPHTGELFF.

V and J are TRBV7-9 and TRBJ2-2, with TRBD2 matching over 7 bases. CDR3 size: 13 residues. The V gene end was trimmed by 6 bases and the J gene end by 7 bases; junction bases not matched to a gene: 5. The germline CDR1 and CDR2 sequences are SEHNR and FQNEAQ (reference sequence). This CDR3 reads CASSLPGGGELFF. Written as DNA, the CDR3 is TGTGCCAGCAGTCTACCGGGGGGCGGGGAGCTGTTTTTT.

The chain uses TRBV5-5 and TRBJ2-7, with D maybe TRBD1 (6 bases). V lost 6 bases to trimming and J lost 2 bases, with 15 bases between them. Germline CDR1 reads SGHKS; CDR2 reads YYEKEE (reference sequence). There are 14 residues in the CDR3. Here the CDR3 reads CASTKTGSAYEQYF. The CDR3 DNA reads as TGTGCCAGCACCAAGACAGGCTCTGCCTACGAGCAGTACTTC. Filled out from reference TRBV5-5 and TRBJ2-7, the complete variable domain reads DAGVTQSPTHLIKTRGQQVTLRCSPISGHKSVSWYQQVLGQGPQFIFQYYEKEERGRGNFPDRFSARQFPNYSSELNVNALLLGDSALYLCASTKTGSAYEQYFGPGTRLTVT.

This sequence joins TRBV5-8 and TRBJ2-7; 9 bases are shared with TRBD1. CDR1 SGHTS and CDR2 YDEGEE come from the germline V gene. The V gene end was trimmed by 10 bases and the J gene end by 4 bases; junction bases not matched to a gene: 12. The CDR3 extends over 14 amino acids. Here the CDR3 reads CADGPGQGLYEQYF. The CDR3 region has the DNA TGTGCCGATGGACCGGGACAGGGCCTGTACGAGCAGTACTTC.

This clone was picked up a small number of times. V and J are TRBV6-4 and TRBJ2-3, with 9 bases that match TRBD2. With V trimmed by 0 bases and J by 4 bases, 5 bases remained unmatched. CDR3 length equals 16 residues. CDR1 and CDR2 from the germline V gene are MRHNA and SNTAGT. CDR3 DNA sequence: TGTGCCAGCAGTGACTCGGGTAGCGGGGGCTCAGATACGCAGTATTTT. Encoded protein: CASSDSGSGGSDTQYF.

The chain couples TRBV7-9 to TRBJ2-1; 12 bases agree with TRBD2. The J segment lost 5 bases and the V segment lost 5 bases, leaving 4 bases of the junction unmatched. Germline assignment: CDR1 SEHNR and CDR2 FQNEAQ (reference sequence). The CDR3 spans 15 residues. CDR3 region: CASSRSSGGDNEQFF. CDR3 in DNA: TGTGCCAGCAGCCGTTCTAGCGGGGGGGACAATGAGCAGTTCTTC.

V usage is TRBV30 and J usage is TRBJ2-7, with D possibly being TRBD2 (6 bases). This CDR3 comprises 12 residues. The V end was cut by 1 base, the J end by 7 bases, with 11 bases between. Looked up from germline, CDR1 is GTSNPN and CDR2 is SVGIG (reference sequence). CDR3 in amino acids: CAWSGGGREQYF. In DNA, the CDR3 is TGTGCCTGGAGTGGGGGTGGGAGGGAGCAGTACTTC.

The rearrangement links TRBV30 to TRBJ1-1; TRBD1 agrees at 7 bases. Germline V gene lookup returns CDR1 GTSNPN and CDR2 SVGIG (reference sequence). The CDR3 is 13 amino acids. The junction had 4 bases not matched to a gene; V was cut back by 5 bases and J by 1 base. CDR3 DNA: TGTGCCTGGGCCGGGACAGCGAACACTGAAGCTTTCTTT. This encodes CAWAGTANTEAFF.

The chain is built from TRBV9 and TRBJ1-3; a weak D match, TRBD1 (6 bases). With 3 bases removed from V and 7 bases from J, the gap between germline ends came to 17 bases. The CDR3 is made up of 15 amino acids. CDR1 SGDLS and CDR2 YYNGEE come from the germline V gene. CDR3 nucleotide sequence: TGTGCCAGCAGCGGGGGGGGCCCGGCGGGTAACACCATATATTTT. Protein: CASSGGGPAGNTIYF.

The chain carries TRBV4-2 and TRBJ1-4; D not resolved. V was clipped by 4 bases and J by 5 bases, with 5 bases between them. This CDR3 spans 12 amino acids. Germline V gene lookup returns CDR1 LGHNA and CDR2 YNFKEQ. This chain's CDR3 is CASSPGNEKLFF. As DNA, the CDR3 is TGTGCCAGCAGCCCCGGGAATGAAAAACTGTTTTTT.

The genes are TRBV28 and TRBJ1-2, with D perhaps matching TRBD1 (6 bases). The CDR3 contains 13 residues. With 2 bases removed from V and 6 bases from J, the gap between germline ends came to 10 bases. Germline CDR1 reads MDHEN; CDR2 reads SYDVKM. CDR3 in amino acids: CASSLLGADGYTF. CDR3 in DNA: TGTGCCAGCAGTTTACTGGGGGCAGATGGCTACACCTTC.

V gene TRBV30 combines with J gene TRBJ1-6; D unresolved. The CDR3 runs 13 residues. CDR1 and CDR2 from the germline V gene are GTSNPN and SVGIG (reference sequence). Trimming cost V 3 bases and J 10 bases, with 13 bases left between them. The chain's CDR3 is CAWRPREGSPLHF. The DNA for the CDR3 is TGTGCCTGGAGACCGAGGGAAGGATCACCCCTCCACTTT.

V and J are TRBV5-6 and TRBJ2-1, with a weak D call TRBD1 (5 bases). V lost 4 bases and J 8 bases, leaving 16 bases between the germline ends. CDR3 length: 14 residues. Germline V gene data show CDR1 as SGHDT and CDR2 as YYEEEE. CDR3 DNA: TGTGCCAGCAGCACTGGTATTATCAGGGATGAGCAGTTCTTC. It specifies CASSTGIIRDEQFF.

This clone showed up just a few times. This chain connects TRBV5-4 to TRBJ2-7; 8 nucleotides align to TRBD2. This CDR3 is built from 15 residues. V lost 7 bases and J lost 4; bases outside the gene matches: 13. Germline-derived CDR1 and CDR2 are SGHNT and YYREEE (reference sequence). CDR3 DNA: TGTGCCAGCGGCCGGTTGAGCGGGGGACCATACGAGCAGTACTTC. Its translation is CASGRLSGGPYEQYF.

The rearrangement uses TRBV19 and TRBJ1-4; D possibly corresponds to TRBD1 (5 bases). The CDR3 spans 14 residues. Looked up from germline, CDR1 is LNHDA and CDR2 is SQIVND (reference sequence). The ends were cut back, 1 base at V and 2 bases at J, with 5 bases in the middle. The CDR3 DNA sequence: TGTGCCAGTAGTATAGGGGGCACTAATGAAAAACTGTTTTTT. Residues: CASSIGGTNEKLFF.

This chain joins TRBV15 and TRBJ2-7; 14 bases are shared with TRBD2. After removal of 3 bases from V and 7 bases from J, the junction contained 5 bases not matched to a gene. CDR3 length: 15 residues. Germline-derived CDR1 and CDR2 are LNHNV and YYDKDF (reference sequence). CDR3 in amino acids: CATSRLGLAGEEQYF. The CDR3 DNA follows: TGTGCCACCAGCAGGTTGGGACTAGCGGGGGAGGAGCAGTACTTC.

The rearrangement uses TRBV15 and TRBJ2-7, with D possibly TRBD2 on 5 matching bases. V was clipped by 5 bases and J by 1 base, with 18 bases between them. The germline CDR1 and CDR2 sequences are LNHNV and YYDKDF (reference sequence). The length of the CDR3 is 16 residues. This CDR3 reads CATSDLGTRGSYEQYF. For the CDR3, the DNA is TGTGCCACCAGCGACCTGGGCACCCGAGGGTCCTACGAGCAGTACTTC.

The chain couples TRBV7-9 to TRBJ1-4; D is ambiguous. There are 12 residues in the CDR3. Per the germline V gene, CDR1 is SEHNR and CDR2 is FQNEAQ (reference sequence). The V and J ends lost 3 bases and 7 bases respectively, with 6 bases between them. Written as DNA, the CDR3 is TGTGCCAGCAGCTTCTCCGGTGAAAAACTGTTTTTT. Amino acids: CASSFSGEKLFF.